This T cell receptor beta chain was profiled in a study of T cells in narcolepsy. Turning to the study itself: Donors had narcolepsy type 1 or type 2, or were healthy controls. Study conclusions and caveats: In some patient and control memory CD4+ samples, autoreactive clones were absent. Blood of same and different patients, but not healthy controls, reportedly held recurring autoreactive clonotypes. Comparing one patient's CSF and blood CD4+ clonotypes highlighted HCRT- and TRIB2-specific autoreactive clonotypes.

Assay: immunoSEQ multiplex PCR; the TCRdb copy retains only in-frame clones and omits some. The table shows some 35,000 clones, with roughly four fifths occurring only once. Of note for this clone: Its antigen is not known.

This CDR3 contains 16 residues. V lost 7 bases and J 0 bases, leaving 13 bases between the germline ends. Germline CDR1 and CDR2: LNHDA and SQIVND (reference sequence). The gene calls are TRBV19 and TRBJ2-6, with D unclear. The receptor was isolated from a human donor in good health. Sequenced material: memory (CD45RA-) CD4+ T cells from blood. CDR3 loop: CASIGNTHSGANVLTF. The CDR3 coding sequence is TGTGCCAGTATTGGGAACACGCACTCTGGGGCCAACGTCCTGACTTTC.